The 11 T cell receptor beta chains below were found in one sample sequenced in a study of shared clonotypes between healthy human individuals. Clones were sequenced by immunoSEQ multiplex PCR, and TCRdb holds only the in-frame ones, with some missing. The table has about 2 million clones, 90% to 95% seen once. Source material: naive CD4+ T cells sorted from blood. Subset described: CD45RA+ positively selected. The receptor source for this set is a man between 18 and 29 years old in good health.

V usage is TRBV7-9 and J usage is TRBJ2-3; a possible D gene is TRBD2 (7 bases). Germline CDR1 SEHNR, CDR2 FQNEAQ (reference sequence). This CDR3 has 14 residues. Trimming pared 7 bases from V and 4 bases from J, leaving 15 bases between. The CDR3 here is CASNGGPEADTQYF. In nucleotides, the CDR3 is TGTGCCAGCAACGGGGGGCCCGAGGCAGATACGCAGTATTTT.

The V and J genes are TRBV5-1 and TRBJ1-2; D may be TRBD1 (5 bases). Germline assignment: CDR1 SGHRS and CDR2 YFSETQ. The V gene lost 4 bases and the J gene lost 6 bases, with 16 bases spanning the gap. The CDR3 extends over 14 amino acids. This CDR3 reads CASSPGRGADGYTF. CDR3 coding DNA: TGCGCCAGCAGCCCCGGGAGAGGGGCAGATGGCTACACCTTC.

This clone was detected only once. The V call is TRBV11-3, the J call TRBJ1-5, with no clear D. Germline V gene lookup returns CDR1 SGHNT and CDR2 YENEEA. The CDR3 has 15 amino acids. Trimming stripped 3 bases from V and 4 bases from J, with 13 bases between. The CDR3 loop reads CASSLIEQFNQPQHF. The CDR3 nucleotides are TGTGCCAGCAGCTTGATTGAACAGTTTAATCAGCCCCAGCATTTT.

CDR3 region: CASSFGTYNTGELFF. The CDR3 bases are TGCGCCAGCAGCTTCGGGACGTACAACACCGGGGAGCTGTTTTTT. V gene TRBV5-1 combines with J gene TRBJ2-2; D is possibly TRBD1 or TRBD2 (5 bases each). Germline lookup yields CDR1 SGHRS and CDR2 YFSETQ. The length of the CDR3 is 15 residues. V lost 2 bases and J 2 bases, leaving 10 bases between the germline ends.

This clone was observed a single time. The chain has TRBV2 and TRBJ1-1; D remains unclear. The CDR3 consists of 13 residues. Germline loops: CDR1 SNHLY, CDR2 FYNNEI. Trimming left V 1 base short and J 5 bases short, with 8 bases between. The CDR3 loop is CASSEDRITEAFF. CDR3 in DNA: TGTGCCAGCAGTGAAGACAGAATAACTGAAGCTTTCTTT.

The rearrangement joins TRBV5-4 to TRBJ2-7; 8 bases fit TRBD1. Germline V gene sequence: CDR1 SGHNT, CDR2 YYREEE (reference sequence). The CDR3 consists of 16 residues. V lost 0 bases and J lost 4; bases outside the gene matches: 9. The CDR3 reads CASSLAGQGAKYEQYF. In DNA, the CDR3 is TGTGCCAGCAGCTTGGCCGGGCAGGGGGCGAAATACGAGCAGTACTTC.

The chain has TRBV10-3 and TRBJ1-4; 10 nucleotides agree with TRBD1. Trimming removed 6 bases from V and 0 bases from J; junction bases left unmatched: 13. This CDR3 has 19 amino acids. Germline lookup yields CDR1 ENHRY and CDR2 SYGVKD. The CDR3 is CAISADLGTGVATNEKLFF. The CDR3 bases are TGTGCCATCAGCGCCGATCTAGGGACAGGGGTTGCAACTAATGAAAAACTGTTTTTT.

This chain joins TRBV6-6 and TRBJ1-2; D is possibly TRBD1 (5 bases). V was pared by 8 bases and J by 6 bases, with 13 bases between. CDR3 size: 12 residues. Germline loops: CDR1 MNHNY, CDR2 SVGAGI (reference sequence). The CDR3 region has the DNA TGTGCCAGCGCCCCATACAGGAATGGCTACACCTTC. Amino acid sequence: CASAPYRNGYTF.

To note about this clone: At the DNA level, this CDR3 is encoded by other sequences in the same sample as well. The chain has TRBV20-1 and TRBJ1-4; D uncertain. This CDR3 is 11 amino acids long. The V gene lost 1 base and the J gene lost 8 bases, with 5 bases spanning the gap. From germline, CDR1 is DFQATT and CDR2 SNEGSKA (reference sequence). In DNA form, the CDR3 reads TGCAGTGCTAGAGTACGCGAAAAACTGTTTTTT. This translates into CSARVREKLFF.

The V gene is TRBV18, the J gene TRBJ1-1, with TRBD1 as a possible D gene (5 bases). Trimming cost V 3 bases and J 0 bases, with 20 bases left between them. Germline lookup yields CDR1 KGHSH and CDR2 LQKENI. This CDR3 comprises 18 residues. The CDR3: CASSPKRDPWGLNTEAFF. In DNA form, the CDR3 reads TGTGCCAGCTCACCCAAAAGGGACCCCTGGGGCCTGAACACTGAAGCTTTCTTT.

Only one count was recorded for this clone. The CDR3 reads CASSLGQGTRGYTF. The CDR3 nucleotides are TGTGCCAGCAGCTTGGGACAGGGGACGAGAGGCTACACCTTC. The chain couples TRBV5-6 to TRBJ1-2, with 8 bases matching TRBD1. The CDR3 contains 14 residues. V was clipped by 0 bases and J by 8 bases; unmatched bases: 6. Germline CDR1 and CDR2: SGHDT and YYEEEE.